Listed here are 20 T cell receptor beta chains from one sample, sequenced in a study of blood T cell repertoires in COVID-19. Libraries were prepared by immunoSEQ multiplex PCR; TCRdb keeps only in-frame clonotypes and omits some of them. The table records approximately 450,000 clones, approximately 90% of them present only once. Sequencing was done on a sample of PBMCs or T cells enriched from blood (not recorded which). Receptors were obtained from a man younger than 40 who had recovered from COVID-19.

The count of this clone is one. The chain has TRBV4-1 and TRBJ1-2; 10 bases map to TRBD1. The germline CDR1 and CDR2 sequences are MGHRA and YSYEKL. Trimming removed 4 bases from V and 3 bases from J; junction bases left unmatched: 5. This CDR3 comprises 15 residues. DNA for the CDR3: TGCGCCAGCAGCCTATCGGACAGGGGGGACTATGGCTACACCTTC. Amino acids: CASSLSDRGDYGYTF.

The chain uses TRBV18 and TRBJ1-2; D may be TRBD1 (6 bases). The CDR3 loop spans 16 amino acids. Germline CDR1 and CDR2: KGHSH and LQKENI. The V end was cut by 2 bases, the J end by 8 bases, with 21 bases between. The CDR3 protein is CASSPSPPPVGGGYTF. The CDR3 region has the DNA TGTGCCAGCTCACCAAGTCCTCCCCCCGTAGGGGGAGGCTACACCTTC.

The chain joins TRBV12-3 or TRBV12-4 to TRBJ1-2, with no clear D. V was trimmed by 5 bases and J by 8 bases, leaving 12 bases between them. The CDR3 is 12 residues long. The DNA for the CDR3 is TGTGCCAGCAGTCGTCCGGCGGGAGGCTACACCTTC. As protein: CASSRPAGGYTF.

This rearrangement joins TRBV30 to TRBJ2-4; 9 nucleotides match TRBD2. This CDR3 spans 15 amino acids. CDR1 GTSNPN and CDR2 SVGIG come from the germline V gene (reference sequence). V was pared by 3 bases and J by 7 bases, with 10 bases of the junction left unmatched. In DNA form, the CDR3 reads TGTGCCTGGAGCCTCGGCGGGGCGGGAGGGAACATTCAGTACTTC. It encodes CAWSLGGAGGNIQYF.

Here the CDR3 DNA reads TGTGCCAGCAGGGGCAGTGGAAACACCATATATTTT. Its protein product is CASRGSGNTIYF. This chain joins TRBV2 and TRBJ1-3; D is uncertain. V gave up 6 bases and J gave up 3 bases, with 6 bases separating them. The germline CDR1 and CDR2 sequences are SNHLY and FYNNEI. This CDR3 is built from 12 residues.

The J gene is TRBJ2-4, the V gene TRBV5-3; D may be TRBD2 (6 bases). TRBV5-3 belongs to the ORF category, with a function that is uncertain. The V end was cut by 4 bases, the J end by 0 bases, with 20 bases between. The CDR3 runs 18 residues. CDR3 DNA sequence: TGTGCCAGAAGCGCGGACTACTTAGGTGAACCAGCCAAAAACATTCAGTACTTC. Translating it yields CARSADYLGEPAKNIQYF.

This clone occurred a few times. The chain joins TRBV9 to TRBJ1-1; D unresolved. The CDR3 has 16 residues. From germline, CDR1 is SGDLS and CDR2 YYNGEE. V dropped 4 bases and J dropped 0 bases, with 16 bases sitting between them. The CDR3 DNA is TGTGCCAGCAGCACCCGCCCCTCGGGAATGAACACTGAAGCTTTCTTT. It yields the protein CASSTRPSGMNTEAFF. Using reference TRBV9 and TRBJ1-1 for the parts outside the CDR3, the full variable domain is DSGVTQTPKHLITATGQRVTLRCSPRSGDLSVYWYQQSLDQGLQFLIQYYNGEERAKGNILERFSAQQFPDLHSELNLSSLELGDSALYFCASSTRPSGMNTEAFFGQGTRLTVV.

The chain uses TRBV7-9 and TRBJ1-1; TRBD1 aligns across 7 bases. Per the germline V gene, CDR1 is SEHNR and CDR2 is FQNEAQ (reference sequence). The CDR3 length is 15 residues. The V gene end was trimmed by 4 bases and the J gene end by 0 bases; junction bases not matched to a gene: 5. The CDR3 sequence is CASSSGQLMNTEAFF. Here the CDR3 DNA reads TGTGCCAGCAGCTCGGGACAGCTTATGAACACTGAAGCTTTCTTT.

V and J are TRBV15 and TRBJ2-1; TRBD1 agrees at 12 bases. CDR1 is LNHNV, CDR2 YYDKDF, per germline (reference sequence). J gave up 6 bases and V 10 bases, and 7 bases lay outside the gene matches. The CDR3 consists of 14 residues. The CDR3: CAIEPGQGANEQFF. CDR3 sequence (DNA): TGTGCCATCGAACCGGGACAGGGGGCCAATGAGCAGTTCTTC.

The chain combines TRBV4-1 with TRBJ2-1; 11 nucleotides agree with TRBD2. Germline V gene sequence: CDR1 MGHRA, CDR2 YSYEKL. This CDR3 is built from 20 residues. Trimming at V came to 2 bases and at J to 5 bases, leaving 17 bases not matched to a gene. The CDR3 region is CASSQRQPALAGGLHNEQFF. CDR3 coding DNA: TGCGCCAGCAGCCAAAGACAACCTGCCTTAGCGGGAGGGCTGCACAATGAGCAGTTCTTC.

Comments on this clone: The sample holds other DNA sequences that translate to the same CDR3. The chain recombines TRBV7-2 with TRBJ1-5; D gene ambiguous. This CDR3 contains 14 residues. The V gene's germline CDR1 is SGHTA and CDR2 FQGNSA. Trimming stripped 2 bases from V and 3 bases from J, with 8 bases between. The CDR3 loop is CASSLRGPNQPQHF. The CDR3 nucleotides read TGTGCCAGCAGCTTACGGGGTCCCAATCAGCCCCAGCATTTT. Full variable domain (missing parts from reference TRBV7-2 and TRBJ1-5): GAGVSQSPSNKVTEKGKDVELRCDPISGHTALYWYRQSLGQGLEFLIYFQGNSAPDKSGLPSDRFSAERTGGSVSTLTIQRTQQEDSAVYLCASSLRGPNQPQHFGDGTRLSIL.

This clone was seen just once. The V gene is TRBV10-2, the J gene TRBJ2-7; 14 bases line up with TRBD2. CDR1 WSHSY and CDR2 SAAADI come from the germline V gene. The CDR3 runs to 14 residues. The ends lost 3 bases at V and 6 bases at J; junction bases unmatched: 1. The CDR3 is CASSEGLAGGEQYF. CDR3 coding DNA: TGCGCCAGCAGTGAAGGACTAGCGGGAGGCGAGCAGTACTTC.

This chain uses TRBV19 with TRBJ2-2; 9 bases match TRBD1. The CDR3 totals 16 residues. Germline values: CDR1 LNHDA, CDR2 SQIVND (reference sequence). Trimming removed 6 bases from V and 2 bases from J; junction bases left unmatched: 7. This chain's CDR3 is CASRQGDRVNTGELFF. The CDR3 coding sequence is TGTGCCAGTAGGCAAGGGGACAGGGTCAACACCGGGGAGCTGTTTTTT.

This clone was picked up one time. The chain joins TRBV5-4 to TRBJ2-1, with a tentative D call TRBD2 (5 bases). This CDR3 is built from 14 residues. Germline V CDR1 and CDR2: SGHNT, YYREEE (reference sequence). Trimming removed 0 bases from V and 3 bases from J, with 7 bases in between. The DNA for the CDR3 is TGTGCCAGCAGCTTGGGCGGGTACTACAATGAGCAGTTCTTC. It codes for CASSLGGYYNEQFF.

This sequence joins TRBV11-3 and TRBJ2-7, with 9 nucleotides matching TRBD1. The germline V gene encodes CDR1 SGHNT and CDR2 YENEEA. The CDR3 runs 17 residues. J was trimmed by 4 bases and V by 4 bases; bases with no gene match: 14. The CDR3 nucleotides are TGTGCCAGCAGCTGCTTTTCGGGACAGGGTCTGAAGTACGAGCAGTACTTC. Protein: CASSCFSGQGLKYEQYF.

The chain couples TRBV5-5 to TRBJ2-7; the D gene is possibly TRBD2 (5 bases). Germline loops: CDR1 SGHKS, CDR2 YYEKEE (reference sequence). CDR3 length: 13 amino acids. Trimming removed 7 bases from V and 2 bases from J, with 13 bases in between. The DNA of the CDR3 is TGTGCCAGCCGTAGGGCCGGGACCTACGAGCAGTACTTC. It codes for CASRRAGTYEQYF.

The chain recombines TRBV7-5 with TRBJ2-3; TRBD2, as called in the table, went unchecked against the DNA. TRBV7-5 is assigned pseudogene status. The length of the CDR3 is 15 residues. In DNA form, the CDR3 reads TGTGTCAGAAGTGGGGGAGGGGGGAGGCCAGATACGCAGTATTTT. It specifies CVRSGGGGRPDTQYF.

The chain links TRBV28 to TRBJ1-4; TRBD1 matches at 7 bases. Germline assignment: CDR1 MDHEN and CDR2 SYDVKM. Trimming cost V 8 bases and J 0 bases; bases outside gene matches: 3. This CDR3 contains 14 residues. Here the CDR3 DNA reads TGTGCCAGCGGCACAGGGGCAACTAATGAAAAACTGTTTTTT. Protein sequence: CASGTGATNEKLFF.

The V gene is TRBV7-2, the J gene TRBJ1-1; D not resolved. This CDR3 is 13 amino acids long. Trimming left V 4 bases short and J 3 bases short, with 9 bases between. Per the germline V gene, CDR1 is SGHTA and CDR2 is FQGNSA. CDR3 loop: CASSSDGYTEAFF. The CDR3 region has the DNA TGTGCCAGCAGCTCCGACGGGTACACTGAAGCTTTCTTT.

To note about this clone: The same CDR3 arises from other DNA sequences in this sample as well. This rearrangement joins TRBV3-1 (or the pseudogene TRBV3-2) to TRBJ2-7, with TRBD2 identical over 13 bases. J lost 4 bases, V lost 4 bases, and 4 bases had no gene match. From germline, CDR1 is LGHDT and CDR2 YNNKEL (reference sequence). The CDR3 totals 15 residues. CDR3 loop: CASSLGLAGAYEQYF. The CDR3 DNA follows: TGTGCCAGCAGCCTTGGACTAGCGGGAGCTTACGAGCAGTACTTC.